These 32 T cell receptor beta chains share one sample of origin, sequenced in a study of T-cell reconstitution after alpha-beta-depleted transplantation in children. A library of TCRbeta sequences, prepared with unique molecular identifiers, was generated. TCRdb fed the PCR reads into MiXCR, producing one record per CDR3 protein. This sample has a few hundred thousand distinct CDR3 sequences, with under 20% found just once. The starting material was PBMCs, mostly from graft donor cells, obtained 360 days after TCRalphabeta/CD19-depleted stem cell transplant. These receptors all stem from a boy under two years old who had a stem cell transplant for Wiskott-Aldrich syndrome, so the T cells may come from the graft donor.

This clonotype was counted only a few times. This chain uses TRBV9 with TRBJ2-7; D possibly corresponds to TRBD1 (5 bases). The CDR3 has 13 amino acids. Trimming removed 0 bases from V and 6 bases from J, with 10 bases in between. Germline CDR1 SGDLS, CDR2 YYNGEE. This CDR3 reads CASSVAQGTEQYF. In DNA form, the CDR3 reads TGTGCCAGCAGCGTAGCCCAGGGCACCGAGCAGTACTTC.

This clonotype appeared a few times. The chain combines TRBV15 with TRBJ2-1, with 13 positions matching TRBD2. The junction had 9 bases not matched to a gene; V was cut back by 2 bases and J by 8 bases. The CDR3 spans 17 residues. CDR1 and CDR2 (germline): LNHNV, YYDKDF (reference sequence). The CDR3 DNA reads TGTGCCACCAGCAGACGACTAAGGACTAGCGGGAGCGATGAGCAGTTCTTC. Encoded protein: CATSRRLRTSGSDEQFF.

This clonotype was detected a few times. The chain combines TRBV25-1 with TRBJ2-7; TRBD2 aligns across 9 bases. Germline loops: CDR1 MGHDK, CDR2 SYGVNS. V gave up 6 bases and J gave up 7 bases; unmatched junction bases: 16. CDR3 length equals 16 residues. The DNA for the CDR3 is TGTGCCAGCAGCCCTGGGCTAGCGGGACATTCGGGGGAGCAGTACTTC. Translated, it gives CASSPGLAGHSGEQYF.

This clonotype came up a few times. CDR3 residues: CASRVGAVSYEQYF. CDR3 bases: TGCGCCAGCCGGGTAGGGGCGGTGTCCTACGAGCAGTACTTC. The chain has TRBV5-1 and TRBJ2-7; possible D gene TRBD1, 5 bases. Germline-derived CDR1 and CDR2 are SGHRS and YFSETQ. The CDR3 has 14 amino acids. V dropped 7 bases and J dropped 1 base, with 15 bases sitting between them.

The table lists this clonotype with a few counts. The chain recombines TRBV30 with TRBJ1-5; no reliable D call. From germline, CDR1 is GTSNPN and CDR2 SVGIG (reference sequence). The CDR3 has 12 residues. V was pared by 0 bases and J by 4 bases, with 4 bases between. CDR3 coding DNA: TGTGCCTGGAGTGTAGGGAATCAGCCCCAGCATTTT. Translation gives CAWSVGNQPQHF. Full variable domain (rest looked up from reference TRBV30 and TRBJ1-5): SQTIHQWPATLVQPVGSPLSLECTVEGTSNPNLYWYRQAAGRGLQLLFYSVGIGQISSEVPQNLSASRPQDRQFILSSKKLLLSDSGFYLCAWSVGNQPQHFGDGTRLSIL.

This clonotype was seen only a few times. The CDR3 DNA follows: TGTGCCAGCAGCCTTACAGGGACGCCTGAAGCTTTCTTT. Translation: CASSLTGTPEAFF. The J gene is TRBJ1-1, the V gene TRBV12-3 or TRBV12-4, with D possibly being TRBD1 (6 bases). The length of the CDR3 is 13 residues. V lost 6 bases to trimming and J lost 6 bases, with 14 bases between them.

The chain links TRBV6-2 or TRBV6-3 to TRBJ2-7; the match to TRBD2 covers 11 bases. J was trimmed by 2 bases and V by 5 bases; bases with no gene match: 5. Per the germline V gene, CDR1 is MNHEY and CDR2 is SVGEGT. The CDR3 runs to 15 residues. The CDR3 sequence is CASSTSGSSTYEQYF. In DNA form, the CDR3 reads TGTGCCAGCAGTACTAGCGGGAGTAGTACCTACGAGCAGTACTTC.

This clonotype was seen only a few times. The rearrangement uses TRBV7-2 and TRBJ2-4; 9 nucleotides match TRBD2. Germline trimming cut 0 bases from V and 3 bases from J; bases unmatched to any gene: 6. CDR3 size: 17 residues. Per the germline V gene, CDR1 is SGHTA and CDR2 is FQGNSA. CDR3 amino acids: CASSLARGGNFKNIQYF. The DNA for the CDR3 is TGTGCCAGCAGCTTAGCGCGGGGGGGGAATTTCAAAAACATTCAGTACTTC.

This clonotype was counted only a few times. J is TRBJ1-3 and V is TRBV10-3, with D possibly matching TRBD1 (5 bases). The germline V gene has CDR1 ENHRY and CDR2 SYGVKD. V lost 0 bases and J lost 4, with 10 bases in between. This CDR3 is built from 15 residues. In nucleotides, the CDR3 is TGTGCCATCAGTGAGTCGGGACTTGCCGGAAACACCATATATTTT. Translating gives CAISESGLAGNTIYF.

V gene TRBV7-9 combines with J gene TRBJ1-2, with TRBD1 identical over 7 bases. The J segment lost 8 bases and the V segment lost 4 bases, leaving 13 bases of the junction unmatched. Germline assignment: CDR1 SEHNR and CDR2 FQNEAQ (reference sequence). The CDR3 extends over 15 amino acids. Here the CDR3 reads CASSSNRGPLRGYTF. Here the CDR3 DNA reads TGTGCCAGCAGCTCCAACAGGGGTCCCCTTCGGGGCTACACCTTC.

V is TRBV4-3 and J is TRBJ1-3; 7 nucleotides align to TRBD1. V was pared by 4 bases and J by 0 bases, with 9 bases of the junction left unmatched. The CDR3 sequence is 17 residues long. CDR1 is LGHNA and CDR2 is YSLEER in the germline V gene. This CDR3 is CASSPSTGISSGNTIYF. The DNA for the CDR3 is TGCGCCAGCAGCCCCTCGACAGGGATCAGCTCTGGAAACACCATATATTTT.

This clonotype was counted only a few times. The chain combines TRBV4-3 with TRBJ2-7; maybe TRBD1 (5 bases). This CDR3 comprises 14 residues. Trimming removed 1 base at V and 1 base at J, with 8 bases between. Germline V lookup: CDR1 LGHNA, CDR2 YSLEER. This chain's CDR3 is CASSQAAGSYEQYF. The CDR3 bases are TGCGCCAGCAGCCAAGCGGCAGGGTCCTACGAGCAGTACTTC.

This clonotype was found a few times. The V call is TRBV20-1, the J call TRBJ2-7; D might be TRBD2 (6 bases). Between the trimmed V and J ends, which lost 7 bases and 2 bases, there was a span of 9 bases. The CDR3 covers 11 residues. Germline CDR1 is DFQATT and CDR2 is SNEGSKA (reference sequence). CDR3 DNA sequence: TGCAGTGTGGGACTTGCCTACGAGCAGTACTTC. It translates to CSVGLAYEQYF.

V gene TRBV5-1 combines with J gene TRBJ2-5; TRBD2 matches at 8 bases. Germline loops: CDR1 SGHRS, CDR2 YFSETQ. The CDR3 is 15 residues long. V lost 0 bases to trimming and J lost 4 bases; unmatched junction nucleotides: 5. This chain's CDR3 is CASSLAWTSRETQYF. The DNA for the CDR3 is TGCGCCAGCAGCTTGGCCTGGACTAGCAGAGAGACCCAGTACTTC.

This clonotype turned up a few times. The V gene is TRBV29-1, the J gene TRBJ1-2, with D possibly being TRBD1 (5 bases). This CDR3 is 15 amino acids long. The ends were cut back, 0 bases at V and 4 bases at J, with 15 bases in the middle. CDR1 and CDR2 from the germline V gene are SQVTM and ANQGSEA. The CDR3 sequence is CSVEDDGRAFYGYTF. The CDR3 nucleotides read TGCAGCGTTGAAGATGATGGCAGGGCCTTCTATGGCTACACCTTC.

This sequence joins TRBV7-6 and TRBJ2-5; 10 nucleotides line up with TRBD2. The CDR3 spans 15 residues. CDR1 SGHVS and CDR2 FNYEAQ come from the germline V gene. J gave up 3 bases and V 4 bases, and 5 bases lay outside the gene matches. CDR3 coding DNA: TGTGCCAGCAGCTCCGGGACTAGCGAGAAAGAGACCCAGTACTTC. Encoded protein: CASSSGTSEKETQYF.

There are a few counts of this clonotype. The rearrangement uses TRBV10-3 and TRBJ1-3; D not resolved. The CDR3 spans 15 residues. Germline V lookup: CDR1 ENHRY, CDR2 SYGVKD. Deletions cut 3 bases from V and 5 bases from J, with 14 bases between. The CDR3 sequence is CAISEPRRARNTIYF. Here the CDR3 DNA reads TGTGCCATCAGTGAACCCCGGCGAGCGCGAAACACCATATATTTT.

The chain has TRBV4-1 and TRBJ2-1; perhaps TRBD2 as D (6 bases). The CDR3 contains 14 residues. The V end lost 4 bases, the J end lost 8 bases, and 15 bases lay between the germline ends. Germline CDR1 MGHRA, CDR2 YSYEKL. The CDR3 DNA reads TGCGCCAGCAGCCTCCAGGAGGGCAGGGATGAGCAGTTCTTC. Translation: CASSLQEGRDEQFF.

This clonotype showed up just a few times. The chain combines TRBV29-1 with TRBJ2-5, with 11 bases fitting TRBD2. The CDR3 contains 13 residues. The junction had 4 bases not matched to a gene; V was cut back by 5 bases and J by 5 bases. Germline assignment: CDR1 SQVTM and CDR2 ANQGSEA. The CDR3 DNA reads TGCAGCGTTATAGCGGGAGGGCCGGAGACCCAGTACTTC. Amino acid sequence: CSVIAGGPETQYF.

There are a few counts of this clonotype. The V gene is TRBV6-2 or TRBV6-3, the J gene TRBJ2-4, with D possibly TRBD1 on 6 matching bases. The CDR3 runs to 14 residues. Trimming stripped 2 bases from V and 8 bases from J, with 13 bases between. Looked up from germline, CDR1 is MNHEY and CDR2 is SVGEGT. The CDR3 region is CASSYGTGWDIQYF. The CDR3 coding sequence is TGTGCCAGCAGTTACGGAACAGGGTGGGACATTCAGTACTTC.

In its sample, this clonotype was seen a few times. V and J are TRBV12-3 or TRBV12-4 and TRBJ2-7, with TRBD1 as a possible D gene (6 bases). The CDR3 sequence is 16 residues long. Trimming took 0 bases from V and 0 from J, leaving 12 bases between them. CDR3 sequence reads: CASSLARQGSSYEQYF. CDR3 nucleotides: TGTGCCAGCAGTTTAGCTCGGCAGGGGAGCTCCTACGAGCAGTACTTC.

This clonotype was recorded a few times. V is TRBV11-3 and J is TRBJ2-3; 9 bases line up with TRBD2. V was pared by 5 bases and J by 1 base, with 1 base of the junction left unmatched. Per germline, CDR1 SGHNT and CDR2 YENEEA. The CDR3 length is 14 residues. The CDR3 here is CASSKRGGTDTQYF. CDR3 in DNA: TGTGCCAGCAGCAAGCGGGGGGGCACAGATACGCAGTATTTT. Full variable domain (remainder filled in from reference TRBV11-3 and TRBJ2-3): EAGVVQSPRYKIIEKKQPVAFWCNPISGHNTLYWYLQNLGQGPELLIRYENEEAVDDSQLPKDRFSAERLKGVDSTLKIQPAELGDSAVYLCASSKRGGTDTQYFGPGTRLTVL.

This clonotype was found a few times. The chain joins TRBV4-3 to TRBJ2-1; tentatively, D is TRBD2 (6 bases). Germline V lookup: CDR1 LGHNA, CDR2 YSLEER. CDR3 length: 15 residues. Trimming removed 2 bases at V and 9 bases at J, with 17 bases between. The CDR3 DNA reads TGCGCCAGCAGCCAAACTAGCCTTCGAGTAATTGAGCAGTTCTTC. As protein: CASSQTSLRVIEQFF.

The chain recombines TRBV5-1 with TRBJ2-1; 10 nucleotides agree with TRBD2. V was clipped by 0 bases and J by 2 bases; unmatched bases: 2. Germline CDR1 is SGHRS and CDR2 is YFSETQ. The CDR3 contains 16 residues. The CDR3 DNA is TGCGCCAGCAGCTTGGTACTAGCGGGGACCTACAATGAGCAGTTCTTC. Amino acids: CASSLVLAGTYNEQFF.

This clonotype has only one observation. The gene calls are TRBV20-1 and TRBJ2-7, with D unclear. Trimming stripped 4 bases from V and 6 bases from J, with 19 bases between. The CDR3 is made up of 14 amino acids. CDR1 and CDR2 (germline): DFQATT, SNEGSKA (reference sequence). CDR3 residues: CSANVVGRSSEQYF. The CDR3 bases are TGCAGTGCTAACGTAGTCGGACGTTCTAGCGAGCAGTACTTC.

Only one count was recorded for this clonotype. J is TRBJ2-3 and V is TRBV11-2; 11 bases are shared with TRBD2. Germline loops: CDR1 SGHAT, CDR2 FQNNGV. Unmatched junction bases numbered 5, after V lost 3 bases and J lost 0 bases. This CDR3 has 17 amino acids. The CDR3: CASSFFRTSGSTDTQYF. Here the CDR3 DNA reads TGTGCCAGCAGCTTTTTCAGGACTAGCGGGAGCACAGATACGCAGTATTTT.

The chain recombines TRBV6-6 with TRBJ2-7, with D unresolved. This CDR3 has 12 residues. V was shortened by 2 bases and J by 4 bases, with 6 bases between the two germline ends. Germline values: CDR1 MNHNY, CDR2 SVGAGI (reference sequence). CDR3 protein: CASSYRLYEQYF. The CDR3 DNA reads as TGTGCCAGCAGTTACCGGTTGTACGAGCAGTACTTC.

This clonotype came up many times. The chain has TRBV7-9 and TRBJ2-7; the match to TRBD1 covers 7 bases. After removal of 7 bases from V and 3 bases from J, the junction contained 3 bases not matched to a gene. CDR1 is SEHNR and CDR2 is FQNEAQ in the germline V gene (reference sequence). The CDR3 is 12 residues long. The CDR3 reads CASTAGGYEQYF. DNA of the CDR3: TGTGCCAGCACGGCAGGGGGCTACGAGCAGTACTTC.

This clonotype was recorded a few times. The J gene is TRBJ2-7, the V gene TRBV20-1, with 10 bases lining up with TRBD1. Germline V gene data show CDR1 as DFQATT and CDR2 as SNEGSKA (reference sequence). V shed 7 bases, J shed 5 bases, and the junction held 5 bases outside the gene matches. This CDR3 region has 12 residues. Here the CDR3 reads CSGDRGHDEQYF. CDR3 sequence (DNA): TGCAGTGGGGACAGGGGTCACGACGAGCAGTACTTC.

This clonotype was picked up a small number of times. The V call is TRBV5-1, the J call TRBJ2-7; D possibly corresponds to TRBD2 (5 bases). Germline CDR1 is SGHRS and CDR2 is YFSETQ. The CDR3 covers 14 residues. V was trimmed by 8 bases and J by 4 bases, leaving 19 bases between them. The CDR3 sequence: CASSRGTYPYEQYF. Written as DNA, the CDR3 is TGCGCCAGTTCCCGGGGAACGTACCCGTACGAGCAGTACTTC.

Only a few counts were recorded for this clonotype. V and J are TRBV7-9 and TRBJ2-2; 7 bases align to TRBD2. The CDR3 is 15 amino acids. Trimming at V came to 6 bases and at J to 7 bases, leaving 11 bases not matched to a gene. Looked up from germline, CDR1 is SEHNR and CDR2 is FQNEAQ (reference sequence). The CDR3 spells CASRIGLVKSGELFF. DNA for the CDR3: TGTGCCAGCAGAATCGGACTAGTTAAGAGCGGGGAGCTGTTTTTT.

This clonotype has only a few counts. The chain carries TRBV7-9 and TRBJ2-2; D may correspond to TRBD1 or TRBD2 (5 bases each). Germline CDR1 reads SEHNR; CDR2 reads FQNEAQ (reference sequence). The V end was cut by 3 bases, the J end by 6 bases, with 14 bases between. This CDR3 comprises 15 residues. CDR3 nucleotide sequence: TGTGCCAGCAGCTTTTGGGGCGGAGGAGCCGGGGAGCTGTTTTTT. Its translation: CASSFWGGGAGELFF. Full variable domain (missing parts from reference TRBV7-9 and TRBJ2-2): DTGVSQNPRHKITKRGQNVTFRCDPISEHNRLYWYRQTLGQGPEFLTYFQNEAQLEKSRLLSDRFSAERPKGSFSTLEIQRTEQGDSAMYLCASSFWGGGAGELFFGEGSRLTVL.